These 30 T cell receptor beta chains came from one sample sequenced in a study of memory CD4+ T cells and cytomegalovirus serostatus. The sort gate was single viable CD3+CD4+CD8-CD45RO+ cells for memory CD4+ T cells. Here immunoSEQ multiplex PCR was the method, and the copy in TCRdb shows in-frame clones only, minus some. The data show roughly 50,000 clones, with 82% seen just once and around 0.5% held by the top ten. The specimen sequenced was memory CD4+ T cells from blood. These receptors were collected from an adult in good health and CMV-seronegative. Some clones in this sample may be carry-over from other donors' samples.

V gene TRBV5-4 combines with J gene TRBJ1-1; 8 bases match TRBD1. The germline gives CDR1 SGHNT, CDR2 YYREEE (reference sequence). V lost 5 bases, J lost 3 bases, and 6 bases stayed unmatched. The CDR3 contains 14 residues. The CDR3 reads CASSFRGLHTEAFF. The DNA for the CDR3 is TGTGCCAGCAGTTTCAGGGGGCTGCACACTGAAGCTTTCTTT.

A single count supports this clone. V gene TRBV21-1 combines with J gene TRBJ2-3. TRBV21-1 is labeled a pseudogene. There are 17 residues in the CDR3. CDR3 protein: CASSTLNREGGTDTQYF. The CDR3 DNA is TGTGCCAGCAGCACTTTAAATAGAGAAGGTGGCACAGATACGCAGTATTTT.

V usage is TRBV6-1 and J usage is TRBJ2-7; D is uncertain. The CDR3 runs 13 residues. In germline, CDR1 is MNHNS, CDR2 SASEGT. The V end lost 11 bases, the J end lost 6 bases, and 20 bases lay between the germline ends. CDR3 nucleotide sequence: TGTGCCTCTGGTCAAGAGGCCTTTGGCGAGCAGTACTTC. Amino acid sequence: CASGQEAFGEQYF.

This clone was seen a handful of times. The chain is built from TRBV5-4 and TRBJ2-2; no clear D gene. Trimming left V 0 bases short and J 2 bases short, with 8 bases between. Germline V gives CDR1 SGHNT, CDR2 YYREEE (reference sequence). The CDR3 length is 15 residues. For the CDR3, the DNA is TGTGCCAGCAGCTTGGAAGGGTCTAACACCGGGGAGCTGTTTTTT. Encoded protein: CASSLEGSNTGELFF.

The chain links TRBV4-3 to TRBJ1-2; the match to TRBD1 covers 9 bases. V was pared by 3 bases and J by 8 bases, with 7 bases of the junction left unmatched. CDR1 and CDR2 from the germline V gene are LGHNA and YSLEER. CDR3 size: 14 residues. DNA of the CDR3: TGCGCCAGCAGCCACAGAGGGACAGGGTTCGGCTACACCTTC. This translates into CASSHRGTGFGYTF.

V and J are TRBV6-1 and TRBJ1-2; a possible D gene is TRBD1 (5 bases). V shed 4 bases and J shed 4 bases, with 13 bases lying between them. CDR1 and CDR2 from the germline V gene are MNHNS and SASEGT. The CDR3 runs 14 residues. The CDR3 region is CASSVRQGSYGYTF. In nucleotides, the CDR3 is TGTGCCAGCAGTGTTAGGCAGGGAAGCTATGGCTACACCTTC.

The chain combines TRBV20-1 with TRBJ2-7, with D unclear. V shed 6 bases and J shed 2 bases, with 8 bases lying between them. CDR1 and CDR2 from the germline V gene are DFQATT and SNEGSKA (reference sequence). This CDR3 is 11 amino acids long. Here the CDR3 reads CSARRTYEQYF. DNA for the CDR3: TGCAGTGCCAGGCGAACCTACGAGCAGTACTTC.

The rearrangement uses TRBV27 and TRBJ2-7; D unclear. The V end lost 0 bases, the J end lost 6 bases, and 9 bases lay between the germline ends. This CDR3 has 13 residues. Germline CDR1 and CDR2: MNHEY and SMNVEV (reference sequence). CDR3 sequence reads: CASSLSESGEQYF. CDR3 DNA sequence: TGTGCCAGCAGTTTATCGGAGTCAGGCGAGCAGTACTTC.

V gene TRBV28 combines with J gene TRBJ2-3; no firm D call. Trimming stripped 2 bases from V and 4 bases from J, with 13 bases between. The CDR3 consists of 15 residues. Germline-derived CDR1 and CDR2 are MDHEN and SYDVKM. The CDR3 sequence: CASSLASVGADTQYF. CDR3 coding DNA: TGTGCCAGCAGTTTAGCATCGGTGGGTGCAGATACGCAGTATTTT.

V usage is TRBV6-1 and J usage is TRBJ2-2, with a possible D match to TRBD1 (5 bases). CDR3 length equals 16 residues. V gave up 1 base and J gave up 5 bases, with 14 bases separating them. The germline CDR1 and CDR2 sequences are MNHNS and SASEGT. CDR3 in amino acids: CASSEGPTRVTGELFF. The CDR3 DNA sequence: TGTGCCAGCAGTGAAGGACCCACCAGGGTTACCGGGGAGCTGTTTTTT.

This clone was recorded once. The genes are TRBV7-2 and TRBJ1-5, with D possibly matching TRBD1 (5 bases). V shed 6 bases and J shed 2 bases, with 11 bases lying between them. This CDR3 region has 14 residues. Germline lookup yields CDR1 SGHTA and CDR2 FQGNSA. CDR3 loop: CASRPDSGNQPQHF. Written as DNA, the CDR3 is TGTGCCAGCAGGCCCGACAGTGGCAATCAGCCCCAGCATTTT.

The V and J genes are TRBV2 and TRBJ2-5; D remains unclear. V was pared by 7 bases and J by 9 bases, with 18 bases between. Germline V gives CDR1 SNHLY, CDR2 FYNNEI. This CDR3 comprises 13 residues. This chain's CDR3 is CASNPTPSGPQYF. CDR3 in DNA: TGTGCCAGCAACCCCACCCCCTCCGGTCCCCAGTACTTC.

The chain links TRBV19 to TRBJ2-2; 14 bases align to TRBD2. With 3 bases clipped from V and 4 bases from J, the junction kept 1 base outside the gene matches. Germline CDR1 LNHDA, CDR2 SQIVND (reference sequence). The CDR3 runs 16 residues. The CDR3 loop reads CASSIGLAGGTGELFF. CDR3 nucleotides: TGTGCCAGTAGTATCGGACTAGCGGGAGGCACCGGGGAGCTGTTTTTT.

The rearrangement uses TRBV30 and TRBJ2-7; no reliable D call. Germline loops: CDR1 GTSNPN, CDR2 SVGIG (reference sequence). This CDR3 spans 13 amino acids. The germline V and J ends were trimmed by 4 bases and 0 bases, with 10 bases remaining between them. The CDR3 reads CAWNPGPSYEQYF. CDR3 DNA: TGTGCCTGGAACCCGGGTCCCTCCTACGAGCAGTACTTC.

The CDR3 region is CASSLSATIRDYGYTF. In DNA form, the CDR3 reads TGTGCCAGCAGCTTATCGGCTACTATTAGGGACTATGGCTACACCTTC. V usage is TRBV7-8 and J usage is TRBJ1-2; D uncertain. V was cut by 2 bases and J by 3 bases, with 16 bases left in between. Per the germline V gene, CDR1 is SGHVS and CDR2 is FQNEAQ. The CDR3 consists of 16 residues.

Only one count was recorded for this clone. This CDR3 is CASSQDRFSTDTQYF. In nucleotides, the CDR3 is TGTGCCAGCAGCCAAGATCGTTTTTCCACAGATACGCAGTATTTT. This chain joins TRBV4-2 and TRBJ2-3; no definite D call. Trimming left V 0 bases short and J 2 bases short, with 9 bases between. CDR1 and CDR2 from the germline V gene are LGHNA and YNFKEQ. CDR3 length equals 15 residues.

The chain uses TRBV7-2 and TRBJ2-7; D call uncertain. The germline V gene encodes CDR1 SGHTA and CDR2 FQGNSA. V was cut by 1 base and J by 1 base, with 5 bases left in between. The CDR3 has 13 amino acids. The CDR3 DNA reads as TGTGCCAGCAGCTTAGAGCAGTCCTACGAGCAGTACTTC. Its protein product is CASSLEQSYEQYF.

The chain links TRBV5-1 to TRBJ1-4; TRBD1 matches 10 bases. The CDR3 is 16 amino acids. V lost 0 bases and J lost 7; bases outside the gene matches: 6. The germline CDR1 and CDR2 sequences are SGHRS and YFSETQ. The CDR3 sequence: CASSLAGTGVLEKLFF. In DNA, the CDR3 is TGCGCCAGCAGCTTGGCCGGGACAGGGGTTCTTGAAAAACTGTTTTTT.

The chain combines TRBV28 with TRBJ1-2, with D possibly TRBD1 on 5 matching bases. CDR1 MDHEN and CDR2 SYDVKM come from the germline V gene. Trimming removed 4 bases from V and 4 bases from J, with 16 bases in between. This CDR3 is 15 amino acids long. CDR3 sequence (DNA): TGTGCCAGCAGTTCGACAGTCAAAGGGCTCTATGGCTACACCTTC. Protein: CASSSTVKGLYGYTF.

This clone has just one count. The chain recombines TRBV7-6 with TRBJ2-5, with 7 positions matching TRBD1. CDR1 and CDR2 (germline): SGHVS, FNYEAQ. This CDR3 spans 15 amino acids. V shed 5 bases, J shed 2 bases, and the junction held 8 bases outside the gene matches. The CDR3 DNA reads as TGTGCCAGCAGCGGCAGGACAGGAGAACAAGAGACCCAGTACTTC. Its translation is CASSGRTGEQETQYF.

The CDR3 protein is CASSLSRDSTGGELFF. The CDR3 DNA sequence: TGTGCCAGCAGCTTAAGCCGGGACTCCACCGGCGGGGAGCTGTTTTTT. This chain joins TRBV9 and TRBJ2-2; TRBD2 might be the D (6 bases). In germline, CDR1 is SGDLS, CDR2 YYNGEE. Trimming cost V 4 bases and J 7 bases, with 20 bases left between them. The CDR3 extends over 16 amino acids.

The V call is TRBV10-3, the J call TRBJ2-6; D tentatively fits TRBD1 or TRBD2 (5 bases each). Germline values: CDR1 ENHRY, CDR2 SYGVKD. V lost 6 bases and J 2 bases, leaving 8 bases between the germline ends. CDR3 size: 14 residues. The CDR3 protein is CAIRGDAGANVLTF. The CDR3 nucleotides read TGTGCCATCAGGGGGGATGCTGGGGCCAACGTCCTGACTTTC.

The chain is built from TRBV28 and TRBJ2-1; 11 bases agree with TRBD1. The CDR3 contains 16 residues. The germline V gene has CDR1 MDHEN and CDR2 SYDVKM. Trimming cost V 3 bases and J 5 bases; bases outside gene matches: 6. CDR3 amino acids: CASSFWTGGHDNEQFF. The CDR3 region has the DNA TGTGCCAGCAGTTTCTGGACAGGGGGCCACGACAATGAGCAGTTCTTC.

V gene TRBV23-1 combines with J gene TRBJ1-1; D remains ambiguous. TRBV23-1 is recorded as an ORF, its role being uncertain. This CDR3 has 10 residues. The V and J ends lost 2 bases and 8 bases respectively, with 3 bases between them. Here the CDR3 reads CASSQLEAFF. As DNA, the CDR3 is TGCGCCAGCAGTCAACTCGAAGCTTTCTTT.

The CDR3 sequence is CATSRGTSYNEQFF. CDR3 nucleotides: TGTGCCACCAGCAGAGGGACTAGCTACAATGAGCAGTTCTTC. The V call is TRBV15, the J call TRBJ2-1; TRBD2 matches at 7 bases. Losses at the gene ends were 1 base for V and 3 bases for J; bases not matched to a gene: 0. This CDR3 spans 14 amino acids. Per germline, CDR1 LNHNV and CDR2 YYDKDF (reference sequence).

The V and J genes are TRBV28 and TRBJ1-2, with D possibly being TRBD1 (6 bases). The CDR3 is made up of 14 amino acids. Trimming stripped 6 bases from V and 7 bases from J, with 18 bases between. Per germline, CDR1 MDHEN and CDR2 SYDVKM. The CDR3 DNA follows: TGTGCCAGCAGAGTACCAGGGGATGTGAGTGGCTACACCTTC. This sequence encodes CASRVPGDVSGYTF.

This chain connects TRBV7-2 to TRBJ1-1, with D tentatively TRBD1 (5 bases). V was trimmed by 4 bases and J by 0 bases, leaving 12 bases between them. CDR1 is SGHTA, CDR2 FQGNSA, per germline. CDR3 length: 15 amino acids. The CDR3 bases are TGTGCCAGCAGCTACGCGGGGGGAATGAACACTGAAGCTTTCTTT. This translates into CASSYAGGMNTEAFF.

V usage is TRBV30 and J usage is TRBJ2-7, with 8 bases identical to TRBD2. The V gene end was trimmed by 1 base and the J gene end by 4 bases; junction bases not matched to a gene: 6. This CDR3 spans 14 amino acids. The germline CDR1 and CDR2 sequences are GTSNPN and SVGIG (reference sequence). CDR3 nucleotides: TGTGCCTGGAGTGCACGGGGGGGAATTTACGAGCAGTACTTC. As protein: CAWSARGGIYEQYF.

V usage is TRBV18 and J usage is TRBJ2-5; TRBD2 agrees at 16 bases. After removal of 5 bases from V and 5 bases from J, the junction contained 2 bases not matched to a gene. CDR1 is KGHSH, CDR2 LQKENI, per germline. The CDR3 sequence is 15 residues long. The CDR3 loop reads CASSSGLAGGETQYF. Written as DNA, the CDR3 is TGTGCCAGCTCATCGGGACTAGCGGGAGGGGAGACCCAGTACTTC.

The chain recombines TRBV6-1 with TRBJ1-2, with 9 bases fitting TRBD1. V trimming: 4 bases; J trimming: 8 bases; junction bases outside the gene matches: 11. Germline assignment: CDR1 MNHNS and CDR2 SASEGT. This CDR3 region has 15 residues. CDR3 sequence reads: CASSGWDRASGGYTF. CDR3 in DNA: TGTGCCAGCAGTGGGTGGGACAGGGCATCAGGGGGCTACACCTTC.